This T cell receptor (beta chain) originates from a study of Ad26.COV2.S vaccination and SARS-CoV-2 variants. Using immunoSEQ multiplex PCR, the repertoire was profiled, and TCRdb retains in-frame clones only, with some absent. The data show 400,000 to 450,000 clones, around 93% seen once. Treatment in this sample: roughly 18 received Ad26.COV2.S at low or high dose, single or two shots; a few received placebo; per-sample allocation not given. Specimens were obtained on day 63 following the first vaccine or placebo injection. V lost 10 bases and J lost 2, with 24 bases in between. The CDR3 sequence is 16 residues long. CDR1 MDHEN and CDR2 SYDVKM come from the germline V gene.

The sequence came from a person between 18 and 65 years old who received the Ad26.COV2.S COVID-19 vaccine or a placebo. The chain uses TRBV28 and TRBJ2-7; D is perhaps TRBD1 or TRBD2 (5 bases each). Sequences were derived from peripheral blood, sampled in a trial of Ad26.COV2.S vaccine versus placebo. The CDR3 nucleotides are TGTGCCACAGGAGGCCCAGGGTGGGGCGTCACCTACGAGCAGTACTTC. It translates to CATGGPGWGVTYEQYF. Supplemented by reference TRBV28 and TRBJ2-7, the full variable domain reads DVKVTQSSRYLVKRTGEKVFLECVQDMDHENMFWYRQDPGLGLRLIYFSYDVKMKEKGDIPEGYSVSREKKERFSLILESASTNQTSMYLCATGGPGWGVTYEQYFGPGTRLTVT.